This T cell receptor (beta chain) was identified during a study of T-cell memory formation after mild COVID-19. V was pared by 5 bases and J by 1 base, with 12 bases between. The V gene's germline CDR1 is SGHRS and CDR2 YFSETQ. The CDR3 is made up of 14 amino acids. TCRdb re-called the 5' RACE reads through MiXCR, storing one row per CDR3 protein. The sample carries fewer than 250,000 distinct CDR3 sequences, about 16% recorded once. The rearrangement joins TRBV5-1 to TRBJ1-1, with D uncertain. The sequencing input was PBMCs or a T cell subset sorted from them (not recorded which). The source of this sequence is an adult woman who had mild COVID-19 (a few samples of this study predate the infection). Cell type and time point are not known. The DNA for the CDR3 is TGCGCCAGCAGTACGAGGCCCCAGAACACTGAAGCTTTCTTT. This gives the protein CASSTRPQNTEAFF.